This TCR beta chain was found in a study of a mutant IDH1 vaccine in newly diagnosed glioma. Study at large: Vaccines were begun 4-6 weeks after radiotherapy alone, or with temozolomide cycles. V12 took place at week 35, and V13 at week 47.

Germline V gene lookup returns CDR1 SGHTA and CDR2 FQGTGA. The CDR3 is 17 amino acids. Trimming removed 5 bases from V and 1 base from J; junction bases left unmatched: 4. Noted time point: week 35, safety follow-up. Doses comprised 300 ug of mutant IDH1 20-mer peptide each, plus topical imiquimod. Concerning this clone: Its antigen remains unknown.

Libraries were prepared by immunoSEQ multiplex PCR; TCRdb keeps only in-frame clonotypes and omits some of them. Of about 54,000 clones listed, 84% are singletons. This TCR came from a young woman with glioma. The sample was PBMCs, taken from a glioma patient whose treatment included an IDH1 peptide vaccine. The chain recombines TRBV7-3 with TRBJ1-6, with TRBD1 identical over 11 bases. The CDR3 spells CASSRGTGGSYNSPLHF. DNA for the CDR3: TGTGCCAGCAGCCGCGGGACAGGGGGGTCCTATAATTCACCCCTCCACTTT.